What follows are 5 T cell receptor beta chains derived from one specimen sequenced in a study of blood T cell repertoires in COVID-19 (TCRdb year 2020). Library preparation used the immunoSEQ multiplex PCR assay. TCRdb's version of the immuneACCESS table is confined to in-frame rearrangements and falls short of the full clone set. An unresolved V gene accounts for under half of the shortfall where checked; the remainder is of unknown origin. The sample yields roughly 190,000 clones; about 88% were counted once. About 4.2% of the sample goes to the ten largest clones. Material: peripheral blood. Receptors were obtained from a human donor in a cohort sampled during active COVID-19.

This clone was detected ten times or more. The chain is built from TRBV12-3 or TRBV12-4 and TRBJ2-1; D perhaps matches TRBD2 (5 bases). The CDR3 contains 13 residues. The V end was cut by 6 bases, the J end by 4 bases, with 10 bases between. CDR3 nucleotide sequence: TGTGCCAGCAGCCCTGGGAGATACAATGAGCAGTTCTTC. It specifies CASSPGRYNEQFF.

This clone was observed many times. The CDR3 reads CASSLYSPGNPSGANVLTF. The CDR3 coding sequence is TGCGCCAGCAGCTTGTACTCCCCAGGGAACCCCTCTGGGGCCAACGTCCTGACTTTC. The chain employs TRBV5-1 and TRBJ2-6, with D possibly being TRBD1 (5 bases). The CDR3 covers 19 residues. Trimming pared 1 base from V and 0 bases from J, leaving 17 bases between. In germline, CDR1 is SGHRS, CDR2 YFSETQ.

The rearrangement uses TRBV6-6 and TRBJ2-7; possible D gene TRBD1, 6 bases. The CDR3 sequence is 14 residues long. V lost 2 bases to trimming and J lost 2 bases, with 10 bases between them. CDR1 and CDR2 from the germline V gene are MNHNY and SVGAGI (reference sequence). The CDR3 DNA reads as TGTGCCAGCAGTTACCTTGGGGGCCCCTACGAGCAGTACTTC. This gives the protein CASSYLGGPYEQYF.

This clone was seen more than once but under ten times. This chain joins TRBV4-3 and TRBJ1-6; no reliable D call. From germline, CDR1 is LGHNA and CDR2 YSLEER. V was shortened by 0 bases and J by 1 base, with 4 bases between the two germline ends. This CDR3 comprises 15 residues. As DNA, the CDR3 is TGCGCCAGCAGCCAAGATCGGTCCTATAATTCACCCCTCCACTTT. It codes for CASSQDRSYNSPLHF.

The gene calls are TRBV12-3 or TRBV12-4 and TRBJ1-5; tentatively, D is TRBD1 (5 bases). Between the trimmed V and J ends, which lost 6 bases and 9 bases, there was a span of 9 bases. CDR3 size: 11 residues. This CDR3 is CASRAGGPQHF. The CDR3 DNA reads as TGTGCCAGCAGAGCCGGGGGGCCCCAGCATTTT.